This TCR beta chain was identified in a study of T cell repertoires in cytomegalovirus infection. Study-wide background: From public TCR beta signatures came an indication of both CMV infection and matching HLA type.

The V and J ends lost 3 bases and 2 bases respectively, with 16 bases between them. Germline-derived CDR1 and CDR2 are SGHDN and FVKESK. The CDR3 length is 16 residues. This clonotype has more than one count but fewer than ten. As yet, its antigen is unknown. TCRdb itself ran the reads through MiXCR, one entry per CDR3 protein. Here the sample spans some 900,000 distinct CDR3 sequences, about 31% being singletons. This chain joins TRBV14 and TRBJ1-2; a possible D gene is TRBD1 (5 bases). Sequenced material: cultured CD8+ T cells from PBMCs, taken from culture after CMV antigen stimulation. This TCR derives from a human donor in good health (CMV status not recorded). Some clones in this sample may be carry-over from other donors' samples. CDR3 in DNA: TGTGCCAGCAGCCAGATTGGCGGGGGTGAGAACTATGGCTACACCTTC. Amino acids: CASSQIGGGENYGYTF.